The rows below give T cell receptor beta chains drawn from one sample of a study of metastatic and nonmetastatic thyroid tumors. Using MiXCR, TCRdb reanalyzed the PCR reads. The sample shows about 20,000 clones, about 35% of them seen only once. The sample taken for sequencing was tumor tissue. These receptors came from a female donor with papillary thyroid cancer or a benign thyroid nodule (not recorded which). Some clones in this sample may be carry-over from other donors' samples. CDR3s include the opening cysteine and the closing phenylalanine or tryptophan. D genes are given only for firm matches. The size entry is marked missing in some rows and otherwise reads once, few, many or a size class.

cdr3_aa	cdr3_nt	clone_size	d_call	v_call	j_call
CASSGTRPGTDTQYF	TGTGCCAGCAGTGGGACTAGGCCAGGCACAGATACGCAGTATTTT	-	TRBD2	TRBV6-4	TRBJ2-3
CASSGTRGALYGYTF	TGTGCCAGCAGTGGGACAAGGGGTGCGCTCTATGGCTACACCTTC	-	-	TRBV6-1	TRBJ1-2
CASSHPAAGSPYGYTF	TGTGCCAGCAGTCATCCCGCGGCAGGGTCCCCCTATGGCTACACCTTC	few	-	TRBV7-8	TRBJ1-2
CSARDGANSYNEQFF	TGCAGTGCTAGAGATGGAGCAAACTCCTACAATGAGCAGTTCTTC	-	-	TRBV20-1	TRBJ2-1
CASNHPDRVYGYTF	TGTGCCAGCAACCACCCCGACAGGGTCTATGGCTACACCTTC	-	TRBD1	TRBV6-1	TRBJ1-2
CASSDTGYEQYF	TGTGCCAGCAGTGACACGGGCTACGAGCAGTACTTC	few	-	TRBV28	TRBJ2-7
CASRRSGGASGTGELFF	TGTGCCAGCAGACGTAGCGGGGGGGCCTCGGGCACCGGGGAGCTGTTTTTT	-	TRBD2	TRBV2	TRBJ2-2
CASSLKGGSSYNEQFF	TGTGCCAGCAGCTTAAAGGGGGGGAGCTCCTACAATGAGCAGTTCTTC	-	-	TRBV11-1	TRBJ2-1
CSARDLASGRTEQYF	TGCAGTGCTAGAGATCTGGCTAGCGGGAGGACCGAGCAGTACTTC	-	TRBD2	TRBV20-1	TRBJ2-7
CASSSNTEAFF	TGTGCCAGCAGCTCTAACACTGAAGCTTTCTTT	-	-	TRBV11-1	TRBJ1-1
CASSILPGTKGYTF	TGTGCCAGCAGTATACTACCGGGAACCAAAGGCTACACCTTC	many	-	TRBV28	TRBJ1-2
CSAREAQTYYEQYF	TGCAGTGCTAGAGAGGCCCAAACCTACTACGAGCAGTACTTC	-	-	TRBV20-1	TRBJ2-7
CASSPGQYGYTF	TGTGCCAGCAGTCCGGGACAGTATGGCTACACCTTC	few	TRBD1	TRBV12-3/TRBV12-4	TRBJ1-2
CASSRRQGETQYF	TGTGCCAGCTCCCGGCGACAGGGGGAGACCCAGTACTTC	-	TRBD1	TRBV18	TRBJ2-5
CASSQDGAGGETQYF	TGCGCCAGCAGCCAAGATGGGGCAGGGGGGGAGACCCAGTACTTC	-	-	TRBV4-3	TRBJ2-5
CATSRDRLEGGYYGYTF	TGTGCCACCAGCAGAGATCGGTTAGAGGGCGGATACTATGGCTACACCTTC	-	-	TRBV15	TRBJ1-2
CSARDWRNAEAFF	TGCAGTGCTAGAGATTGGCGGAACGCTGAAGCTTTCTTT	-	-	TRBV20-1	TRBJ1-1
CASSSGLAGVKKGEEQFF	TGTGCCAGCAGTTCCGGACTAGCGGGAGTTAAGAAGGGCGAGGAGCAGTTCTTC	-	TRBD2	TRBV27	TRBJ2-1
CASRLAGANTGELFF	TGTGCCAGCAGGCTCGCCGGGGCCAACACCGGGGAGCTGTTTTTT	-	-	TRBV6-1	TRBJ2-2
CASIPTYSNQPQHF	TGTGCCAGTATCCCCACATATAGCAATCAGCCCCAGCATTTT	-	-	TRBV19	TRBJ1-5
CASSSAYEQYF	TGCGCCAGCAGCTCCGCCTACGAGCAGTACTTC	-	-	TRBV5-1	TRBJ2-7
CASSFVGQKETQYF	TGTGCCAGCAGCTTCGTGGGACAGAAAGAGACCCAGTACTTC	once	TRBD1	TRBV5-6	TRBJ2-5
CASSETVAGVTGELFF	TGCGCCAGCAGTGAAACAGTGGCGGGGGTCACCGGGGAGCTGTTTTTT	-	TRBD2	TRBV10-1	TRBJ2-2
CASSASSGVGDSPLHF	TGTGCCAGCAGCGCGTCCTCAGGGGTCGGAGATTCACCCCTCCACTTT	-	-	TRBV9	TRBJ1-6
CARAGTSGLNPYEQYF	TGTGCCAGGGCGGGGACTAGCGGGCTGAACCCCTACGAGCAGTACTTC	-	TRBD2	TRBV2	TRBJ2-7
CASSPAEAGGSVKQYF	TGTGCCAGCAGTCCAGCAGAGGCGGGAGGTTCTGTAAAGCAGTACTTC	few	TRBD2	TRBV27	TRBJ2-7
CASSLGQGKGQPQHF	TGTGCCAGCAGCTTAGGTCAGGGGAAAGGACAGCCCCAGCATTTT	-	-	TRBV11-2	TRBJ1-5
CASSAYGTGGTGELFF	TGTGCCAGCAGTGCTTACGGGACAGGGGGCACCGGGGAGCTGTTTTTT	-	TRBD1	TRBV28	TRBJ2-2
CASSPPGLAGPYNEQFF	TGTGCCAGCAGTCCCCCCGGACTAGCGGGACCCTACAATGAGCAGTTCTTC	few	TRBD2	TRBV6-5	TRBJ2-1
CASIPGQGLGGYTF	TGTGCCAGTATCCCGGGACAGGGGCTCGGCGGCTACACCTTC	-	TRBD1	TRBV19	TRBJ1-2
CASSESVTGISSPLHF	TGCGCCAGCAGTGAGTCGGTTACGGGGATTAGTTCACCCCTCCACTTT	-	-	TRBV10-2	TRBJ1-6
CASKGDTGITDTQYF	TGTGCCAGTAAAGGGGACACCGGTATCACAGATACGCAGTATTTT	-	-	TRBV19	TRBJ2-3
CASRGGEGGYTF	TGTGCCAGCAGAGGAGGGGAAGGTGGCTACACCTTC	-	-	TRBV9	TRBJ1-2
CSASSAGVNYEQYF	TGCAGTGCTAGTTCGGCAGGGGTTAACTACGAGCAGTACTTC	once	-	TRBV20-1	TRBJ2-7
CASSSVSGTREYEQYF	TGTGCCAGCAGCTCCGTCTCCGGGACTAGGGAGTACGAGCAGTACTTC	-	TRBD2	TRBV11-2	TRBJ2-7
CASRYPGSSYNSPLHF	TGTGCCAGCAGATACCCCGGATCATCCTATAATTCACCCCTCCACTTT	few	-	TRBV12-3/TRBV12-4	TRBJ1-6
CATSDFKSGSEDEQFF	TGTGCCACCAGTGATTTTAAGAGCGGGAGTGAGGATGAGCAGTTCTTC	-	TRBD2	TRBV24-1	TRBJ2-1